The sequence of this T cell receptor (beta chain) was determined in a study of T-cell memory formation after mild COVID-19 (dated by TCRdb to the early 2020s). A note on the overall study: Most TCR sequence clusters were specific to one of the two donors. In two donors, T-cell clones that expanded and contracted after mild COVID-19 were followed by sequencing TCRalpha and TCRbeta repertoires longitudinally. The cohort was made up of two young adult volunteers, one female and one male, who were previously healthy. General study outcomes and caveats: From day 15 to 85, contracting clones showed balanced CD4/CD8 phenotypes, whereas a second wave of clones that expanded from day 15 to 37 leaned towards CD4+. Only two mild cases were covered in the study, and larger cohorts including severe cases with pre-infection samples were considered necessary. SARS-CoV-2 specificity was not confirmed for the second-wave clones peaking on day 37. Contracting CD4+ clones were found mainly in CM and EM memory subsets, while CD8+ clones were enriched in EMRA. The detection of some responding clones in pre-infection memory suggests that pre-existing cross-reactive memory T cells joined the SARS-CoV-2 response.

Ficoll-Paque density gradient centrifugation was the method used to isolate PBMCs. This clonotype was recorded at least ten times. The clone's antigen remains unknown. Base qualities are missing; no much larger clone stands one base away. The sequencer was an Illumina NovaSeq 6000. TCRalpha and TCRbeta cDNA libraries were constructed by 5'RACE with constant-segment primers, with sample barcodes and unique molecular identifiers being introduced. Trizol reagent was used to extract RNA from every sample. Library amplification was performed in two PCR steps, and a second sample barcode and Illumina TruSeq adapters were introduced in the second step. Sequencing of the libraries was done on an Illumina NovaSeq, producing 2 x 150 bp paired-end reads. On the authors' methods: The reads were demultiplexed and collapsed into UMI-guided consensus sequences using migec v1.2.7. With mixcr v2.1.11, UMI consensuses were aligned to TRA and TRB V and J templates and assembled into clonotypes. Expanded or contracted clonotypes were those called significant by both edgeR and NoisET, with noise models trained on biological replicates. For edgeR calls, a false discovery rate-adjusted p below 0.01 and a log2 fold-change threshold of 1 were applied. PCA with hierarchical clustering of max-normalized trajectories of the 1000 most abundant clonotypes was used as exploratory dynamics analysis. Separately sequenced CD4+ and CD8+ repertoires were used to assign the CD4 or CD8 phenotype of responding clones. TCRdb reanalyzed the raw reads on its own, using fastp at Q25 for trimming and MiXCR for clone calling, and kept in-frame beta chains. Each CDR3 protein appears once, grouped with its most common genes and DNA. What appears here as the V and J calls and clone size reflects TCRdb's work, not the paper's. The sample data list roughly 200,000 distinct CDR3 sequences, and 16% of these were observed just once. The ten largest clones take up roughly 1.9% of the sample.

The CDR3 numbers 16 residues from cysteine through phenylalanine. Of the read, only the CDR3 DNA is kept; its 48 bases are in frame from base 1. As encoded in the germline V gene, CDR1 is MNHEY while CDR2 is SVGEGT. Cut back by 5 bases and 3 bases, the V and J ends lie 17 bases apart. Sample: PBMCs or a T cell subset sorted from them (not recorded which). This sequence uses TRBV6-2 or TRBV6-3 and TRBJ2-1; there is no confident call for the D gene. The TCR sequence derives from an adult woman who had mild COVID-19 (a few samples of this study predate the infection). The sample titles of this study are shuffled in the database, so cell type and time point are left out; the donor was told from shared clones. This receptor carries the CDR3 CASSAQTAGYYNEQFF. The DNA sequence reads TGTGCCAGCAGTGCCCAAACTGCCGGGTACTACAATGAGCAGTTCTTC.